This TCR beta chain came from a study of tumor-infiltrating lymphocytes in oesophageal squamous cell carcinoma. CDR3 length: 13 amino acids. CDR1 is MDHEN and CDR2 is SYDVKM in the germline V gene. TCRdb reanalysed the PCR reads using MiXCR and keeps one entry per CDR3 protein. The table lists 24,000 or so distinct CDR3 sequences, 30% to 40% of them singletons. This sequence joins TRBV28 and TRBJ2-1, with TRBD1 as a possible D gene (6 bases). The J call may be mistaken, given a closer DNA end match to TRBJ2-7. The sequenced sample was esophageal tumor tissue. This TCR was recovered from a male donor with esophageal squamous cell carcinoma. CDR3 bases: TGTGCCAGCAGTTTAACAGGGCCAAGCGAGCAGTACTTC. This sequence encodes CASSLTGPSEQYF.